These 22 T cell receptor beta chains were all obtained from the same sample, sequenced in a study of regulatory T cells in long-lasting Graves disease (dated by TCRdb to 2020 to 2022). This specimen's time point label, per the study, means: newly diagnosed GD, antithyroid drugs for less than 3 months. For both TCR sequencing and RNA sequencing, RNA was extracted from PBMCs in TRIzol. Library method: multiplex PCR. Data came from an Illumina HiSeq 4000. CDR3 regions were amplified by Arm-PCR with iRepertoire HTBI primers to construct TCR beta libraries. TCRdb's own reprocessing of the public reads used fastp at Q25 and MiXCR and kept productive beta chains. When rows share a CDR3 protein, they turn into one entry using the most common DNA and genes. The sample table contains more than 450,000 distinct CDR3 sequences; only one count was recorded for about a sixth of them. The top ten clones comprise more than 10% of the sample.

These data are also associated with another study on T cells in Graves' hyperthyroidism and ophthalmopathy.

The material sequenced was peripheral blood mononuclear cells (PBMCs), taken at new diagnosis, from a patient treated with antithyroid drugs. Every receptor here comes from a man aged 40-55 years with Graves disease. Donor details come from another sample of the same person, matched by shared clones.

There are a few counts of this clonotype. V usage is TRBV7-9 and J usage is TRBJ1-3, with D tentatively TRBD1 (6 bases). The CDR3 totals 14 residues. The germline gives CDR1 SEHNR, CDR2 FQNEAQ (reference sequence). Deletions cut 5 bases from V and 3 bases from J, with 11 bases between. The CDR3 nucleotides read TGTGCCAGCAGCCCCGGGACACATGGAAACACCATATATTTT. Amino acids: CASSPGTHGNTIYF.

This clonotype was detected many times. The J gene is TRBJ2-7, the V gene TRBV3-1; TRBD1 matches 9 bases. This CDR3 contains 14 residues. Germline values: CDR1 LGHDT, CDR2 YNNKEL (reference sequence). The V segment lost 6 bases and the J segment 6 bases; nucleotides outside the gene matches: 9. CDR3 sequence: CASRTGTGYSEQYF. The CDR3 DNA sequence: TGTGCCAGCAGAACCGGGACAGGGTACTCCGAGCAGTACTTC.

Only a few counts were recorded for this clonotype. V and J are TRBV7-2 and TRBJ2-2; D ambiguous. Germline V gene data show CDR1 as SGHTA and CDR2 as FQGNSA. V lost 2 bases to trimming and J lost 3 bases, with 16 bases between them. CDR3 size: 17 residues. CDR3 sequence reads: CASSLSRASGDTGELFF. The CDR3 bases are TGTGCCAGCAGCTTATCTAGGGCGTCTGGGGACACCGGGGAGCTGTTTTTT. Supplemented by reference TRBV7-2 and TRBJ2-2, the full variable domain reads GAGVSQSPSNKVTEKGKDVELRCDPISGHTALYWYRQSLGQGLEFLIYFQGNSAPDKSGLPSDRFSAERTGGSVSTLTIQRTQQEDSAVYLCASSLSRASGDTGELFFGEGSRLTVL.

This clonotype was detected ten times or more. The gene calls are TRBV28 and TRBJ1-5; perhaps TRBD1 as D (5 bases). The CDR3 loop spans 16 amino acids. V was cut by 6 bases and J by 5 bases, with 20 bases left in between. CDR1 and CDR2 from the germline V gene are MDHEN and SYDVKM. CDR3: CASSRSGSRADQPQHF. The CDR3 DNA sequence: TGTGCCAGCAGCCGCTCAGGAAGCAGGGCTGATCAGCCCCAGCATTTT.

The chain has TRBV30 and TRBJ1-6; 7 nucleotides agree with TRBD1. This CDR3 comprises 16 residues. V was pared by 4 bases and J by 6 bases, with 12 bases of the junction left unmatched. Germline CDR1 GTSNPN, CDR2 SVGIG (reference sequence). CDR3 loop: CAWNQPGQTLNSPLHF. The CDR3 nucleotides are TGTGCCTGGAACCAGCCGGGACAGACTCTTAATTCACCCCTCCACTTT.

As regards this clonotype: A much larger clone differs by one base, so this may be a read error. J is TRBJ2-1 and V is TRBV27; 10 nucleotides match TRBD2. V shed 4 bases and J 10 bases; nucleotides not matched to a gene: 10. The germline V gene has CDR1 MNHEY and CDR2 SMNVEV (reference sequence). The CDR3 spans 15 residues. The CDR3 reads CASSSASGRIHEQFF. The CDR3, as DNA: TGTGCCAGCAGTTCGGCTAGCGGGAGAATCCACGAGCAGTTCTTC.

There are many counts of this clonotype. The rearrangement links TRBV20-1 to TRBJ2-1; TRBD2 agrees at 8 bases. Trimming removed 3 bases from V and 2 bases from J; junction bases left unmatched: 6. The CDR3 length is 15 residues. CDR1 and CDR2 from the germline V gene are DFQATT and SNEGSKA (reference sequence). CDR3 amino acids: CSASPLAGTYNEQFF. In nucleotides, the CDR3 is TGCAGTGCTAGTCCCTTAGCGGGGACCTACAATGAGCAGTTCTTC.

This clonotype was picked up many times. The rearrangement uses TRBV3-1 and TRBJ2-2; 7 bases align to TRBD1. CDR1 is LGHDT and CDR2 is YNNKEL in the germline V gene (reference sequence). Losses at the gene ends were 3 bases for V and 6 bases for J; bases not matched to a gene: 7. This CDR3 has 15 residues. CDR3 DNA: TGTGCCAGCAGCCAGTACAGGGGTAGCTCCGGGGAGCTGTTTTTT. Translated: CASSQYRGSSGELFF.

The table lists this clonotype with many counts. The V call is TRBV30, the J call TRBJ2-5; 8 positions match TRBD2. V shed 3 bases and J 10 bases; nucleotides not matched to a gene: 10. Germline V gives CDR1 GTSNPN, CDR2 SVGIG (reference sequence). The CDR3 length is 13 residues. The CDR3 spells CAWRDGIRGGQYF. CDR3 in DNA: TGTGCCTGGAGGGACGGGATCCGGGGGGGCCAGTACTTC. Full variable domain (missing parts from reference TRBV30 and TRBJ2-5): SQTIHQWPATLVQPVGSPLSLECTVEGTSNPNLYWYRQAAGRGLQLLFYSVGIGQISSEVPQNLSASRPQDRQFILSSKKLLLSDSGFYLCAWRDGIRGGQYFGPGTRLLVL.

V and J are TRBV7-9 and TRBJ2-1, with 7 bases aligning to TRBD1. The CDR3 sequence is 17 residues long. The trim removed 5 bases at V and 0 bases at J, leaving 10 bases unmatched. The germline V gene has CDR1 SEHNR and CDR2 FQNEAQ (reference sequence). The CDR3 DNA is TGTGCCAGCAGCCCAAGATGGGACAGTGACTCCTACAATGAGCAGTTCTTC. This codes for CASSPRWDSDSYNEQFF.

This clonotype occurred many times. The chain couples TRBV2 to TRBJ2-2; unclear D gene. Trimming took off 6 bases at V and 5 bases at J, with 16 bases between the two ends. Germline assignment: CDR1 SNHLY and CDR2 FYNNEI. This CDR3 spans 15 amino acids. The CDR3 reads CASRSTGRTTGELFF. The CDR3 DNA is TGTGCCAGCAGATCAACCGGCCGCACGACCGGGGAGCTGTTTTTT.

The V gene is TRBV20-1, the J gene TRBJ2-5; TRBD1 agrees at 8 bases. Germline loops: CDR1 DFQATT, CDR2 SNEGSKA (reference sequence). V lost 6 bases to trimming and J lost 3 bases; unmatched junction nucleotides: 6. The CDR3 totals 13 residues. This CDR3 reads CSARTGLKETQYF. In DNA form, the CDR3 reads TGCAGTGCCCGGACAGGGTTAAAAGAGACCCAGTACTTC.

This clonotype appeared a few times. This sequence joins TRBV15 and TRBJ2-1, with TRBD2 as a possible D gene (6 bases). Germline lookup yields CDR1 LNHNV and CDR2 YYDKDF (reference sequence). Trimming stripped 1 base from V and 5 bases from J, with 18 bases between. The CDR3 sequence is 17 residues long. CDR3 region: CATSRAESGGFHNEQFF. The CDR3 region has the DNA TGTGCCACCAGCAGAGCAGAGTCCGGGGGATTCCACAATGAGCAGTTCTTC.

This clonotype came up many times. The genes are TRBV13 and TRBJ2-7; D gene uncertain. The CDR3 runs to 13 residues. The germline V and J ends were trimmed by 4 bases and 3 bases, with 10 bases remaining between them. From germline, CDR1 is PRHDT and CDR2 FYEKMQ (reference sequence). This CDR3 is CASSSDLNYEQYF. The CDR3 coding sequence is TGTGCCAGCAGCTCCGACCTAAACTACGAGCAGTACTTC.

The chain is built from TRBV19 and TRBJ1-3; D gene unclear. CDR3 length equals 15 residues. Trimming cost V 2 bases and J 2 bases, with 10 bases left between them. CDR1 is LNHDA, CDR2 SQIVND, per germline (reference sequence). The DNA of the CDR3 is TGTGCCAGTAGTATATTACAATTTCCTGGAAACACCATATATTTT. It encodes CASSILQFPGNTIYF.

There are a few counts of this clonotype. The chain is built from TRBV6-1 and TRBJ1-1, with D tentatively TRBD1 (5 bases). The CDR3 is 16 residues long. Germline lookup yields CDR1 MNHNS and CDR2 SASEGT. The V gene lost 7 bases and the J gene lost 0 bases, with 18 bases spanning the gap. For the CDR3, the DNA is TGTGCCAGCACAAGGCTAGGGGTTGGAATGAACACTGAAGCTTTCTTT. It translates to CASTRLGVGMNTEAFF.

Ten or more counts support this clonotype. This chain joins TRBV20-1 and TRBJ2-7; possible D gene TRBD2, 5 bases. The V gene lost 0 bases and the J gene lost 5 bases, with 11 bases spanning the gap. The CDR3 sequence is 13 residues long. Germline V gives CDR1 DFQATT, CDR2 SNEGSKA (reference sequence). CDR3 amino acids: CSARDRGKHEQYF. In nucleotides, the CDR3 is TGCAGTGCTAGAGATCGAGGGAAGCACGAGCAGTACTTC.

CDR3 coding DNA: TGTGCCAGCAGCTTACGGGCTAGCGGCGTAACCGGGGAGCTGTTTTTT. This codes for CASSLRASGVTGELFF. This chain connects TRBV11-2 to TRBJ2-2; 7 positions match TRBD2. J was trimmed by 5 bases and V by 2 bases; bases with no gene match: 8. CDR1 SGHAT and CDR2 FQNNGV come from the germline V gene. The CDR3 extends over 16 amino acids.

This clonotype was detected many times. V and J are TRBV5-8 and TRBJ2-1; a weak D match, TRBD1 (6 bases). This CDR3 spans 17 amino acids. Germline values: CDR1 SGHTS, CDR2 YDEGEE. Trimming left V 0 bases short and J 1 base short, with 14 bases between. In DNA, the CDR3 is TGTGCCAGCAGCTTGGAGCTGACAGGTCTTTCCTACAATGAGCAGTTCTTC. Translating gives CASSLELTGLSYNEQFF.

The chain carries TRBV9 and TRBJ1-3; D remains ambiguous. With 0 bases removed from V and 0 bases from J, the gap between germline ends came to 7 bases. The CDR3 consists of 15 residues. Germline CDR1 is SGDLS and CDR2 is YYNGEE. The CDR3 bases are TGTGCCAGCAGCGTAGAAGGGAACTCTGGAAACACCATATATTTT. Its protein product is CASSVEGNSGNTIYF.

This clonotype was found a few times. The chain has TRBV20-1 and TRBJ1-2; D may be TRBD1 (5 bases). The V gene lost 4 bases and the J gene lost 8 bases, with 20 bases spanning the gap. CDR1 DFQATT and CDR2 SNEGSKA come from the germline V gene (reference sequence). The CDR3 extends over 14 amino acids. The CDR3 sequence is CSATPSGMGEGYTF. The DNA for the CDR3 is TGCAGTGCTACTCCCTCCGGTATGGGGGAAGGCTACACCTTC.

This clonotype was seen at least ten times. This chain connects TRBV29-1 to TRBJ2-3; 8 nucleotides line up with TRBD1. CDR3 length: 13 residues. V shed 6 bases and J 0 bases; nucleotides not matched to a gene: 2. Germline V lookup: CDR1 SQVTM, CDR2 ANQGSEA. The CDR3 region is CSVRTGSTDTQYF. CDR3 DNA: TGCAGCGTCCGGACAGGGAGCACAGATACGCAGTATTTT.